Shown below are 21 T cell receptor beta chains from a single sample sequenced in a study of blood T cell repertoires in COVID-19. Produced via immunoSEQ multiplex PCR; TCRdb's table is partial and in-frame only. Of 250,000 or so clones listed, 75% to 85% are singletons. Sample: peripheral blood. The receptors derive from a woman in her sixties or seventies with acute or convalescent COVID-19.

The chain joins TRBV4-2 to TRBJ1-1; possible D gene TRBD1, 5 bases. Germline values: CDR1 LGHNA, CDR2 YNFKEQ. V lost 0 bases to trimming and J lost 11 bases, with 16 bases between them. The CDR3 spans 14 residues. DNA of the CDR3: TGTGCCAGCAGCCAAGAATCGACAGAAAGAGCGGCTTTCTTT. Residues: CASSQESTERAAFF.

The table lists this clone with a few counts. CDR3 DNA sequence: TGTGCCAGCAGCTTAGACCCCCAGCGGCAAGAGACCCAGTACTTC. It yields the protein CASSLDPQRQETQYF. The gene calls are TRBV7-2 and TRBJ2-5; possibly TRBD2 for D (5 bases). The CDR3 has 15 amino acids. Germline CDR1 is SGHTA and CDR2 is FQGNSA. V was cut by 1 base and J by 2 bases, with 11 bases left in between.

The V gene is TRBV14, the J gene TRBJ2-7; tentatively, D is TRBD2 (5 bases). Germline CDR1 SGHDN, CDR2 FVKESK. This CDR3 region has 13 residues. The V end was cut by 1 base, the J end by 2 bases, with 6 bases between. DNA for the CDR3: TGTGCCAGCAGCCAAGTGGGAGCCTACGAGCAGTACTTC. Protein: CASSQVGAYEQYF.

Only one count was recorded for this clone. The CDR3 nucleotides are TGTGCAGGGGGGGCTCTGATCTACGAGCAGTACTTC. Amino acids: CAGGALIYEQYF. The chain carries TRBV6-5 and TRBJ2-7, with D maybe TRBD2 (7 bases). CDR3 length: 12 amino acids. Germline-derived CDR1 and CDR2 are MNHEY and SVGAGI.

The rearrangement uses TRBV3-1 (or the pseudogene TRBV3-2) and TRBJ1-2; D is perhaps TRBD1 (6 bases). This CDR3 has 15 residues. Trimming shortened V by 1 base and J by 4 bases, and 13 bases separated the two germline ends. Looked up from germline, CDR1 is LGHDT and CDR2 is YNNKEL (reference sequence). The DNA of the CDR3 is TGTGCCAGCAGCCAAGCTGATTCAGGGGTCTATGGCTACACCTTC. It specifies CASSQADSGVYGYTF.

The chain employs TRBV7-2 and TRBJ2-7; TRBD1 matches 8 bases. Germline assignment: CDR1 SGHTA and CDR2 FQGNSA. CDR3 length: 13 amino acids. V shed 5 bases and J 6 bases; nucleotides not matched to a gene: 6. CDR3: CASSVGQGGEQYF. CDR3 in DNA: TGTGCCAGCAGCGTCGGACAGGGTGGCGAGCAGTACTTC.

In its sample, this clone was seen once. CDR3 loop: CASSAQGAFSGYTF. The DNA of the CDR3 is TGTGCCAGCAGCGCACAGGGGGCTTTCTCTGGCTACACCTTC. The rearrangement uses TRBV5-5 and TRBJ1-2; 9 nucleotides match TRBD1. V shed 4 bases, J shed 7 bases, and the junction held 8 bases outside the gene matches. Germline CDR1 is SGHKS and CDR2 is YYEKEE (reference sequence). This CDR3 comprises 14 residues. The full variable domain, in which reference TRBV5-5 and TRBJ1-2 provide the parts outside the CDR3, is DAGVTQSPTHLIKTRGQQVTLRCSPISGHKSVSWYQQVLGQGPQFIFQYYEKEERGRGNFPDRFSARQFPNYSSELNVNALLLGDSALYLCASSAQGAFSGYTFGSGTRLTVV.

The gene calls are TRBV3-1 (or the pseudogene TRBV3-2) and TRBJ1-1; D is unresolved. The CDR3 has 14 amino acids. Trimming left V 2 bases short and J 1 base short, with 8 bases between. Germline V gene sequence: CDR1 LGHDT, CDR2 YNNKEL (reference sequence). The CDR3 spells CASSQRGSNTEAFF. CDR3 nucleotide sequence: TGTGCCAGCAGCCAAAGAGGGTCGAACACTGAAGCTTTCTTT.

This chain joins TRBV20-1 and TRBJ1-2; D gene unclear. Trimming stripped 3 bases from V and 2 bases from J, with 7 bases between. Germline CDR1 DFQATT, CDR2 SNEGSKA (reference sequence). The length of the CDR3 is 12 residues. CDR3 residues: CSASLGNYGYTF. CDR3 bases: TGCAGTGCTAGTTTGGGCAACTATGGCTACACCTTC.

This chain joins TRBV5-4 and TRBJ1-1; the D gene is possibly TRBD1 (5 bases). The CDR3 sequence is 14 residues long. V gave up 3 bases and J gave up 3 bases, with 12 bases separating them. Looked up from germline, CDR1 is SGHNT and CDR2 is YYREEE (reference sequence). CDR3 sequence reads: CASSWGSGDTEAFF. The DNA for the CDR3 is TGTGCCAGCAGCTGGGGCAGTGGTGACACTGAAGCTTTCTTT. The full variable domain, rest sourced from reference TRBV5-4 and TRBJ1-1, is ETGVTQSPTHLIKTRGQQVTLRCSSQSGHNTVSWYQQALGQGPQFIFQYYREEENGRGNFPPRFSGLQFPNYSSELNVNALELDDSALYLCASSWGSGDTEAFFGQGTRLTVV.

The CDR3 loop reads CASSLSGNSGNTIYF. The CDR3 DNA follows: TGTGCCAGCAGCTTGTCAGGGAACTCTGGAAACACCATATATTTT. The genes are TRBV7-2 and TRBJ1-3; the D gene is possibly TRBD1 (5 bases). V gave up 3 bases and J gave up 0 bases, with 9 bases separating them. The CDR3 spans 15 residues. Germline V CDR1 and CDR2: SGHTA, FQGNSA.

This chain connects TRBV6-2 or TRBV6-3 to TRBJ2-2; TRBD2 matches at 9 bases. The V and J ends lost 6 bases and 0 bases, in that order; junction bases with no gene match: 2. CDR1 and CDR2 from the germline V gene are MNHEY and SVGEGT. CDR3 size: 15 residues. CDR3 bases: TGTGCCAGCAGACCTAGCGGGGCGAACACCGGGGAGCTGTTTTTT. Its protein product is CASRPSGANTGELFF.

The chain recombines TRBV11-2 with TRBJ2-7; maybe TRBD2 (5 bases). Trimming shortened V by 1 base and J by 1 base, and 8 bases separated the two germline ends. The CDR3 is made up of 14 amino acids. Germline V gene sequence: CDR1 SGHAT, CDR2 FQNNGV. CDR3: CASSLGGGSYEQYF. The CDR3, as DNA: TGTGCCAGCAGCTTAGGTGGAGGATCCTACGAGCAGTACTTC.

In DNA, the CDR3 is TGTGCCAGCAGCGTACAGGCGAACACTGAAGCTTTCTTT. Its protein is CASSVQANTEAFF. The gene calls are TRBV7-8 and TRBJ1-1; D might be TRBD1 (5 bases). Trimming left V 5 bases short and J 1 base short, with 8 bases between. This CDR3 spans 13 amino acids. Germline CDR1 and CDR2: SGHVS and FQNEAQ.

J is TRBJ1-2 and V is TRBV10-3, with 7 bases fitting TRBD1. Looked up from germline, CDR1 is ENHRY and CDR2 is SYGVKD. The trim removed 2 bases at V and 5 bases at J, leaving 5 bases unmatched. The CDR3 spans 14 residues. CDR3 in DNA: TGTGCCATCAGTGAGGTTACAGGGGCATATGGCTACACCTTC. Translated: CAISEVTGAYGYTF.

The chain carries TRBV4-3 and TRBJ2-2, with a weak D call TRBD2 (5 bases). CDR1 and CDR2 (germline): LGHNA, YSLEER. The CDR3 spans 17 residues. V shed 7 bases and J shed 1 base, with 19 bases lying between them. CDR3 coding DNA: TGCGCCAGCACGACGCTACGTAGGACTGGGAACACCGGGGAGCTGTTTTTT. It yields the protein CASTTLRRTGNTGELFF.

CDR3 DNA: TGTGCCAGCTCATGGCAGGGCTCCTACAATGAGCAGTTCTTC. It is translated as CASSWQGSYNEQFF. V is TRBV18 and J is TRBJ2-1; possibly TRBD1 for D (5 bases). The CDR3 extends over 14 amino acids. Germline lookup yields CDR1 KGHSH and CDR2 LQKENI. Trimming took off 5 bases at V and 0 bases at J, with 8 bases between the two ends.

The chain combines TRBV7-9 with TRBJ1-5; D is unclear. Germline loops: CDR1 SEHNR, CDR2 FQNEAQ (reference sequence). The V gene lost 2 bases and the J gene lost 7 bases, with 9 bases spanning the gap. This CDR3 is 13 amino acids long. Written as DNA, the CDR3 is TGTGCCAGCAGCTTATCAGGTGGACAGCCCCAGCATTTT. It encodes CASSLSGGQPQHF.

This clone has a handful of counts. The rearrangement joins TRBV28 to TRBJ1-5; no clear D. This CDR3 is built from 15 residues. Germline V gene data show CDR1 as MDHEN and CDR2 as SYDVKM. Trimming removed 5 bases from V and 3 bases from J, with 14 bases in between. The DNA for the CDR3 is TGTGCCAGCAGTCCATTAACTCTACTCAATCAGCCCCAGCATTTT. Amino acid sequence: CASSPLTLLNQPQHF.

The gene calls are TRBV5-5 and TRBJ1-1; no clear D. Germline V gene lookup returns CDR1 SGHKS and CDR2 YYEKEE (reference sequence). The CDR3 is 13 residues long. V gave up 1 base and J gave up 7 bases, with 11 bases separating them. Here the CDR3 reads CASSLSRRVEAFF. The CDR3 DNA reads TGTGCCAGCAGCTTGTCCAGGAGGGTTGAAGCTTTCTTT.

This rearrangement joins TRBV19 to TRBJ2-2; 9 nucleotides match TRBD1. The trim removed 6 bases at V and 3 bases at J, leaving 2 bases unmatched. The V gene's germline CDR1 is LNHDA and CDR2 SQIVND (reference sequence). This CDR3 contains 14 residues. The CDR3 loop is CASRQGADTGELFF. CDR3 coding DNA: TGTGCCAGTAGACAGGGGGCAGACACCGGGGAGCTGTTTTTT.